This TCR beta chain was identified in a study of blood T cells in healthy people across ages. Study overall: Roughly one uniquely barcoded beta molecule per two T cells was captured.

V lost 1 base to trimming and J lost 7 bases; unmatched junction nucleotides: 0. Germline V gene sequence: CDR1 SGHAT, CDR2 FQNNGV. The CDR3 contains 13 residues. Study-wide results and limits: The study found more naive CD4+ cells and higher diversity in long-lived than aged donors.

This clonotype was seen a handful of times. Antigen specificity is unknown. A second about 6 to 12 cycle PCR used barcoded and J-beta primers. MiXCR, applied by TCRdb to the 5' RACE reads, yields one record per CDR3 protein. The table lists a few hundred thousand distinct CDR3 sequences, roughly half of them singletons, with around 50% in the top ten. The chain recombines TRBV11-2 with TRBJ2-1; 8 bases agree with TRBD2. Sequenced sample: blood. The TCR comes from a man in his fifties or sixties in good health. The CDR3 nucleotides are TGTGCCAGCAGCTTAGGCGGGGGGAATGAGCAGTTCTTC. The encoded protein is CASSLGGGNEQFF. The variable domain in full, with the rest retrieved from reference TRBV11-2 and TRBJ2-1, is EAGVAQSPRYKIIEKRQSVAFWCNPISGHATLYWYQQILGQGPKLLIQFQNNGVVDDSQLPKDRFSAERLKGVDSTLKIQPAKLEDSAVYLCASSLGGGNEQFFGPGTRLTVL.